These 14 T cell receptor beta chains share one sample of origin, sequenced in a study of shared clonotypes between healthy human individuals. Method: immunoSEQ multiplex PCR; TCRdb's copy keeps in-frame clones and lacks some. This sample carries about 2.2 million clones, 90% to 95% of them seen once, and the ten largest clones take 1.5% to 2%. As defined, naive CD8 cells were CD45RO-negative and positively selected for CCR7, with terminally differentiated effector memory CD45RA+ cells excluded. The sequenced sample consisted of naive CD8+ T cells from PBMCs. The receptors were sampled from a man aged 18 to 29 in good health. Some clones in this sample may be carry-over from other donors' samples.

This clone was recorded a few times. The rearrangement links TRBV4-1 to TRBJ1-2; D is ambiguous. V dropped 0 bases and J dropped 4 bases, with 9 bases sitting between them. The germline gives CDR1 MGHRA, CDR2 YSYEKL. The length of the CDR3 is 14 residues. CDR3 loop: CASSQDLSFYGYTF. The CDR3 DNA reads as TGCGCCAGCAGCCAAGATTTGAGCTTCTATGGCTACACCTTC.

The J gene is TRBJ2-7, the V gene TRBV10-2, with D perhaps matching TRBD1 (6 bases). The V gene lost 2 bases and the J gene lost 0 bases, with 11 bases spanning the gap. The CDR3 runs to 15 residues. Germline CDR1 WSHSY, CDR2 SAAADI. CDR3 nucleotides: TGCGCCAGCAGTGAGCCCCAGGGGCCCTCCTACGAGCAGTACTTC. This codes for CASSEPQGPSYEQYF.

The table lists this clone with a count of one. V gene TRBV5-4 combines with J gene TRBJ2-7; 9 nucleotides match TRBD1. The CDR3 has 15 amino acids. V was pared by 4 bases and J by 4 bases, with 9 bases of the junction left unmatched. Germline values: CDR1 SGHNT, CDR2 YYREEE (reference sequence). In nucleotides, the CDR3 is TGTGCCAGCAGCCCCCAGAGACAGGGGGGTTACGAGCAGTACTTC. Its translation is CASSPQRQGGYEQYF.

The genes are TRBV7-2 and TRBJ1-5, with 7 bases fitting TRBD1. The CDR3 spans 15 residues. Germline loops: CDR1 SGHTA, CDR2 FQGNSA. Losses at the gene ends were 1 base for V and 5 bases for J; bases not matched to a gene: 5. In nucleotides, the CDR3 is TGTGCCAGCAGCTTAGTGGAGGGGGCCGATCAGCCCCAGCATTTT. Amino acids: CASSLVEGADQPQHF.

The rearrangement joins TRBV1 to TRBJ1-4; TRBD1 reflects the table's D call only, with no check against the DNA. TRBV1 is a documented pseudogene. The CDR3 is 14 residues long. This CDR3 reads CTSSPTGGNEKLFF. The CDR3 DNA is TGCACCAGCAGCCCGACAGGGGGGAACGAAAAACTGTTTTTT.

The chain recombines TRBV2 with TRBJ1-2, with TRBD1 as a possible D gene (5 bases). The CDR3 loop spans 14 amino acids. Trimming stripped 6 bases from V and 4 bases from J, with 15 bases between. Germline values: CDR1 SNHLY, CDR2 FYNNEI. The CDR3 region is CASRGATGAYGYTF. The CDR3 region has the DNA TGTGCCAGCAGAGGGGCAACAGGCGCCTATGGCTACACCTTC.

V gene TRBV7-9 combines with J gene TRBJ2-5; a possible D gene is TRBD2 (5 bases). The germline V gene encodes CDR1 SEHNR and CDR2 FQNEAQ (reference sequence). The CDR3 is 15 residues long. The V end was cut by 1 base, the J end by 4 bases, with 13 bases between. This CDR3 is CASSLVYKDLETQYF. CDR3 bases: TGTGCCAGCAGCTTAGTTTACAAGGACTTAGAGACCCAGTACTTC. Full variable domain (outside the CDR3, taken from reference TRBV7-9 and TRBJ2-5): DTGVSQNPRHKITKRGQNVTFRCDPISEHNRLYWYRQTLGQGPEFLTYFQNEAQLEKSRLLSDRFSAERPKGSFSTLEIQRTEQGDSAMYLCASSLVYKDLETQYFGPGTRLLVL.

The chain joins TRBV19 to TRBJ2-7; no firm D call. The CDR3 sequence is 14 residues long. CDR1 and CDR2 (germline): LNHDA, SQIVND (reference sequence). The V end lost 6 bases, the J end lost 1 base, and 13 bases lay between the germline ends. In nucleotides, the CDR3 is TGTGCCAGTAGGACACATTGGGGATCCTACGAGCAGTACTTC. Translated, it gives CASRTHWGSYEQYF.

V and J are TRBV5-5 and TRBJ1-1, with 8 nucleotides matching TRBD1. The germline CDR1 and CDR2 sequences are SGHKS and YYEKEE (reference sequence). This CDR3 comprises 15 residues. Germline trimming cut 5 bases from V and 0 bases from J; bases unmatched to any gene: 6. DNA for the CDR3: TGTGCCAGCAGGGCGGACAGGGCTATGAACACTGAAGCTTTCTTT. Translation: CASRADRAMNTEAFF.

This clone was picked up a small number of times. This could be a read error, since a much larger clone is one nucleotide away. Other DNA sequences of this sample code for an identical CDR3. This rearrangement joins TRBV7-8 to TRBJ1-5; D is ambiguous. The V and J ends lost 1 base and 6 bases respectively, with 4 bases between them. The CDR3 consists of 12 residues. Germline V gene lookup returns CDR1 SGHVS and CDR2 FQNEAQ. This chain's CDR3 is CASSLGGQPQHF. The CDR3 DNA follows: TGTGCCAGCAGCTTAGGGGGTCAGCCCCAGCATTTT.

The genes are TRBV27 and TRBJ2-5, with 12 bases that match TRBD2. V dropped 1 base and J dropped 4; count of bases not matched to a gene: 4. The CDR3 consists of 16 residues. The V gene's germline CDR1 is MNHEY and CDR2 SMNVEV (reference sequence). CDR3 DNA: TGTGCCAGCAGTTTATACGCTAGCGGGAGGGGAGAGACCCAGTACTTC. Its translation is CASSLYASGRGETQYF.

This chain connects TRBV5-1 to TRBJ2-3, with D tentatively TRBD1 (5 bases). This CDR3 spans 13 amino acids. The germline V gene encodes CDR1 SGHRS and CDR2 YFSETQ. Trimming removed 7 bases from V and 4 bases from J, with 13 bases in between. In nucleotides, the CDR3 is TGCGCCAGCGGGCAGGGCGTTTCAGATACGCAGTATTTT. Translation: CASGQGVSDTQYF.

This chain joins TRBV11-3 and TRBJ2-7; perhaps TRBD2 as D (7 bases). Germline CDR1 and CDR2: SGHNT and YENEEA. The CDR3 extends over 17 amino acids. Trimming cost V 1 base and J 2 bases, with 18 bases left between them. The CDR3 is CASSLVGGAPWAYEQYF. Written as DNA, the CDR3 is TGTGCCAGCAGCTTAGTAGGGGGGGCTCCGTGGGCCTACGAGCAGTACTTC.

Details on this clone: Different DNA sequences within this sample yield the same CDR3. The CDR3 here is CASSESGSSYEQYF. DNA of the CDR3: TGTGCCAGCAGTGAAAGCGGGAGCTCCTACGAGCAGTACTTC. The J gene is TRBJ2-7, the V gene TRBV25-1, with 8 bases lining up with TRBD2. Trimming at V came to 2 bases and at J to 0 bases, leaving 0 bases not matched to a gene. CDR3 length equals 14 residues. Germline V lookup: CDR1 MGHDK, CDR2 SYGVNS.